A single sample is the source of the 22 T cell receptor beta chains below, sequenced in a study of cytomegalovirus exposure and HLA in healthy donors. Profiled with immunoSEQ multiplex PCR; TCRdb holds only in-frame clones, not every one. The sample holds about 73,000 clones; roughly 94% are singletons and the top ten take 2.5% to 3.5%. The sample was PBMCs. The receptors originated from a woman between 18 and 29 years old in good health and CMV-seropositive.

The chain has TRBV6-5 and TRBJ1-1; 7 bases agree with TRBD1. Trimming removed 2 bases from V and 4 bases from J; junction bases left unmatched: 4. The CDR3 sequence is 14 residues long. Germline assignment: CDR1 MNHEY and CDR2 SVGAGI. This chain's CDR3 is CASSYRGRVTEAFF. In nucleotides, the CDR3 is TGTGCCAGCAGTTACAGGGGGCGCGTCACTGAAGCTTTCTTT.

This chain links TRBV29-1 with TRBJ2-5; 7 bases agree with TRBD2. V shed 4 bases, J shed 5 bases, and the junction held 10 bases outside the gene matches. CDR1 is SQVTM, CDR2 ANQGSEA, per germline. There are 14 residues in the CDR3. In nucleotides, the CDR3 is TGCAGCGTTGTTTCGGGACTCGGGAGGGAGACCCAGTACTTC. This sequence encodes CSVVSGLGRETQYF. Using reference TRBV29-1 and TRBJ2-5 for the parts outside the CDR3, the full variable domain is SAVISQKPSRDICQRGTSLTIQCQVDSQVTMMFWYRQQPGQSLTLIATANQGSEATYESGFVIDKFPISRPNLTFSTLTVSNMSPEDSSIYLCSVVSGLGRETQYFGPGTRLLVL.

This chain uses TRBV5-4 with TRBJ2-5, with 7 bases identical to TRBD1. This CDR3 comprises 12 residues. V trimming: 5 bases; J trimming: 4 bases; junction bases outside the gene matches: 2. Germline assignment: CDR1 SGHNT and CDR2 YYREEE (reference sequence). The CDR3 loop reads CASSWDRETQYF. CDR3 coding DNA: TGTGCCAGCAGTTGGGACAGAGAGACCCAGTACTTC.

V usage is TRBV28 and J usage is TRBJ2-1; maybe TRBD1 (5 bases). This CDR3 has 13 amino acids. V lost 10 bases and J 2 bases, leaving 12 bases between the germline ends. The germline gives CDR1 MDHEN, CDR2 SYDVKM. The CDR3 DNA reads as TGTGCCACAGATTCAGGGCCCTACAATGAGCAGTTCTTC. Protein: CATDSGPYNEQFF.

The V gene is TRBV28, the J gene TRBJ1-3; D is unclear. The germline gives CDR1 MDHEN, CDR2 SYDVKM. Between the trimmed V and J ends, which lost 4 bases and 0 bases, there was a span of 10 bases. This CDR3 spans 15 amino acids. This CDR3 reads CASSSDLSSGNTIYF. The DNA for the CDR3 is TGTGCCAGCAGTTCGGACTTAAGCTCTGGAAACACCATATATTTT.

The chain links TRBV19 to TRBJ2-1; the match to TRBD2 covers 10 bases. Trimming removed 9 bases from V and 10 bases from J; junction bases left unmatched: 9. CDR1 and CDR2 (germline): LNHDA, SQIVND (reference sequence). This CDR3 comprises 13 residues. Here the CDR3 reads CASAGQGLAEQFF. CDR3 bases: TGTGCCAGCGCTGGACAGGGACTAGCGGAGCAGTTCTTC.

This sequence joins TRBV28 and TRBJ1-4; TRBD1 matches 10 bases. The CDR3 is made up of 16 amino acids. J was trimmed by 5 bases and V by 2 bases; bases with no gene match: 5. The germline gives CDR1 MDHEN, CDR2 SYDVKM. This chain's CDR3 is CASSLGAGQGNEKLFF. In DNA, the CDR3 is TGTGCCAGCAGTTTAGGGGCGGGACAGGGGAATGAAAAACTGTTTTTT.

The V and J genes are TRBV27 and TRBJ2-1; 9 positions match TRBD2. Germline CDR1 reads MNHEY; CDR2 reads SMNVEV (reference sequence). V dropped 0 bases and J dropped 7; count of bases not matched to a gene: 4. CDR3 size: 15 residues. CDR3 bases: TGTGCCAGCAGTTTATCCAGCGGGGGGATAAATGAGCAGTTCTTC. Translating it yields CASSLSSGGINEQFF.

The CDR3 sequence is CASSLFGGRTRGTQYF. CDR3 DNA: TGTGCCAGCAGTTTATTCGGCGGGAGAACTAGGGGTACGCAGTATTTT. The chain couples TRBV28 to TRBJ2-3, with 7 nucleotides matching TRBD2. The CDR3 covers 16 residues. V was clipped by 1 base and J by 8 bases; unmatched bases: 12. Germline values: CDR1 MDHEN, CDR2 SYDVKM.

CDR3 sequence (DNA): TGCAGCGCCGGGACAGGTGGCCAAGAGACCCAGTACTTC. This translates into CSAGTGGQETQYF. The genes are TRBV29-1 and TRBJ2-5, with 8 bases lining up with TRBD1. V lost 7 bases, J lost 1 base, and 5 bases stayed unmatched. This CDR3 comprises 13 residues. Germline V gene data show CDR1 as SQVTM and CDR2 as ANQGSEA.

A note on this clone: Other DNA sequences in the sample encode the same CDR3. The chain uses TRBV7-2 and TRBJ1-5, with no clear D. The CDR3 sequence is 13 residues long. With 3 bases removed from V and 6 bases from J, the gap between germline ends came to 9 bases. Germline V gives CDR1 SGHTA, CDR2 FQGNSA. The CDR3 loop reads CASSFRGGQPQHF. The CDR3 DNA sequence: TGTGCCAGCAGCTTTCGAGGTGGTCAGCCCCAGCATTTT.

The DNA of the CDR3 is TGCGCCAGCAGCCAAGACAGCGGCAATCAGCCCCAGCATTTT. Translating gives CASSQDSGNQPQHF. This rearrangement joins TRBV5-1 to TRBJ1-5; D may be TRBD1 (5 bases). Germline V gene lookup returns CDR1 SGHRS and CDR2 YFSETQ. CDR3 size: 14 residues. The V end was cut by 4 bases, the J end by 2 bases, with 10 bases between.

The rearrangement uses TRBV4-1 and TRBJ2-1; 14 bases map to TRBD2. Trimming at V came to 3 bases and at J to 5 bases, leaving 6 bases not matched to a gene. The CDR3 consists of 17 residues. Germline lookup yields CDR1 MGHRA and CDR2 YSYEKL. CDR3 in DNA: TGCGCCAGCAGCCACCGACTAGCGGGAGGGCCGAACAATGAGCAGTTCTTC. This encodes CASSHRLAGGPNNEQFF.

V and J are TRBV6-6 and TRBJ1-1; TRBD1 matches at 7 bases. In germline, CDR1 is MNHNY, CDR2 SVGAGI (reference sequence). The CDR3 totals 13 residues. V shed 7 bases and J 5 bases; nucleotides not matched to a gene: 7. For the CDR3, the DNA is TGTGCCAGCAACAAACAGGGGAGTACTGAAGCTTTCTTT. Amino acids: CASNKQGSTEAFF.

The V call is TRBV6-1, the J call TRBJ2-5, with a weak D call TRBD2 (6 bases). Per germline, CDR1 MNHNS and CDR2 SASEGT. V lost 3 bases, J lost 5 bases, and 10 bases lay in between. The CDR3 loop spans 13 amino acids. The CDR3 spells CASSEEGRETQYF. The DNA for the CDR3 is TGTGCCAGCAGTGAGGAGGGGCGGGAGACCCAGTACTTC.

This chain joins TRBV9 and TRBJ2-7, with 11 bases lining up with TRBD1. The germline V gene has CDR1 SGDLS and CDR2 YYNGEE. The J segment lost 3 bases and the V segment lost 4 bases, leaving 6 bases of the junction unmatched. The length of the CDR3 is 15 residues. The CDR3: CASSPGQGAFYEQYF. CDR3 DNA: TGTGCCAGCAGCCCCGGACAGGGGGCATTCTACGAGCAGTACTTC.

This chain joins TRBV4-3 and TRBJ2-7; tentative D call: TRBD1 (6 bases). In germline, CDR1 is LGHNA, CDR2 YSLEER. The CDR3 is made up of 14 amino acids. V shed 5 bases and J shed 2 bases, with 13 bases lying between them. CDR3 bases: TGCGCCAGCAGCTACTTGACAGGAACCTACGAGCAGTACTTC. Its translation is CASSYLTGTYEQYF.

J is TRBJ1-2 and V is TRBV4-1; weak D call: TRBD1 (5 bases). Germline-derived CDR1 and CDR2 are MGHRA and YSYEKL. The CDR3 has 19 amino acids. Deletions cut 0 bases from V and 0 bases from J, with 20 bases between. The CDR3 bases are TGCGCCAGCAGCCAAGAGATGGGCACCCCAGGGAATCCTAACTATGGCTACACCTTC. Translating it yields CASSQEMGTPGNPNYGYTF.

The V and J genes are TRBV6-1 and TRBJ2-3, with TRBD2 matching 12 bases. J lost 8 bases, V lost 6 bases, and 9 bases had no gene match. The CDR3 contains 15 residues. Germline V gene lookup returns CDR1 MNHNS and CDR2 SASEGT. This CDR3 reads CASRLTTSGGSTQYF. CDR3 DNA: TGTGCCAGCAGACTGACGACTAGCGGGGGAAGTACGCAGTATTTT.

The chain combines TRBV7-3 with TRBJ2-5; D may be TRBD2 (6 bases). Trimming shortened V by 4 bases and J by 0 bases, and 15 bases separated the two germline ends. Looked up from germline, CDR1 is SGHTA and CDR2 is FQGTGA. CDR3 length: 16 residues. CDR3 bases: TGTGCCAGCAGCTCGGGGGTTGGGCAGGACCAAGAGACCCAGTACTTC. Translating gives CASSSGVGQDQETQYF.

This rearrangement joins TRBV2 to TRBJ1-6; unclear D gene. V was trimmed by 5 bases and J by 5 bases, leaving 10 bases between them. CDR1 is SNHLY and CDR2 is FYNNEI in the germline V gene. This CDR3 is built from 14 residues. CDR3 bases: TGTGCCAGCAGTTTAGGAGGAAATAATTCACCCCTCCACTTT. Encoded protein: CASSLGGNNSPLHF.

V gene TRBV5-6 combines with J gene TRBJ1-6; TRBD1 might be the D (5 bases). The length of the CDR3 is 12 residues. Trimming took off 0 bases at V and 14 bases at J, with 9 bases between the two ends. CDR1 is SGHDT and CDR2 is YYEEEE in the germline V gene. The CDR3 here is CASSLDRSTLHF. The CDR3 DNA sequence: TGTGCCAGCAGCTTGGACAGGAGCACCCTCCACTTT.